This T cell receptor beta chain derives from a study of blood T cell repertoires in COVID-19. Overall study: The United States, Italy and Spain were the sources of the acute and convalescent COVID-19 samples. PBMCs, B-cell-depleted T cells, or T cells provided the cDNA or gDNA that made up the material.

Per the original data handling: Scientists estimated how many nucleated cells there were by amplifying reference gene primers. The repertoire was sequenced with immunoSEQ multiplex PCR; TCRdb's copy has only in-frame clones and lacks some. The V and J calls and clone size are taken from that table; D and trimming were inferred from the DNA. The data show 20,000 to 30,000 clones, with about nine tenths seen just once and 4% to 6% held by the top ten. The CDR3 has 14 residues. Trimming took 3 bases from V and 2 from J; bases not matched to a gene: 3. Per the germline V gene, CDR1 is MNHNS and CDR2 is SASEGT.

The chain uses TRBV6-1 and TRBJ1-1, with 7 bases matching TRBD1. The sequence derives from a man aged 50 or older with active COVID-19. What was sequenced was peripheral blood. The CDR3 region is CASSDRDRNTEAFF. Written as DNA, the CDR3 is TGTGCCAGCAGTGATCGGGACAGAAACACTGAAGCTTTCTTT.